The clone carrying this T cell receptor (beta chain) has a handful of counts. This CDR3 is 13 amino acids long. The V end was cut by 3 bases, the J end by 4 bases, with 9 bases between. From germline, CDR1 is SGHTA and CDR2 FQGNSA. This entry belongs to a study of blood T cell repertoires in COVID-19. Study background: The United States, Italy and Spain supplied acute and convalescent COVID-19 samples. The cDNA or gDNA used as material had been derived from T cells, B-cell-depleted T cells, or PBMCs.

Per the original data handling: Estimated nucleated cell counts came from reference gene primer amplification. Sequenced by immunoSEQ multiplex PCR; TCRdb stores in-frame clones only, minus some. V and J calls and clone size are as listed in that table; D and trimming were resolved from the DNA. The sample carries 70,000 or so clones, roughly nine tenths recorded once. The origin of this receptor is a man aged 45-60 years with acute or convalescent COVID-19. V gene TRBV7-2 combines with J gene TRBJ1-2, with a possible D match to TRBD1 (5 bases). Sequenced material: peripheral blood. CDR3 residues: CASSFDQGYGYTF. The CDR3 DNA is TGTGCCAGCAGCTTTGATCAGGGCTATGGCTACACCTTC.